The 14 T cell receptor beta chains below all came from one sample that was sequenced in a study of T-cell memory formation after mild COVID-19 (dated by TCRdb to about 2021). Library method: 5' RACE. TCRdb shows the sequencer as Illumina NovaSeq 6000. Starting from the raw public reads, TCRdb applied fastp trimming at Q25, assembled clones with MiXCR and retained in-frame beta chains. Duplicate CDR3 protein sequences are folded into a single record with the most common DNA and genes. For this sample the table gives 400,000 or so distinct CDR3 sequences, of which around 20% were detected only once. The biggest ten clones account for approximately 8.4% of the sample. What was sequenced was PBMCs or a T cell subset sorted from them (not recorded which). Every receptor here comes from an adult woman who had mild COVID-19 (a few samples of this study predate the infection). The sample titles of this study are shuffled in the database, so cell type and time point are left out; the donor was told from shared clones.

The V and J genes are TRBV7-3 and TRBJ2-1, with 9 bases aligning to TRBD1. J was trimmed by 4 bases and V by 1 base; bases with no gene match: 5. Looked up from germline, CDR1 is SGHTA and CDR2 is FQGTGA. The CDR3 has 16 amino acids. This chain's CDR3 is CASSLIGDRGYNEQFF. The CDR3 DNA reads TGTGCCAGCAGCTTAATCGGAGACAGGGGGTACAATGAGCAGTTCTTC.

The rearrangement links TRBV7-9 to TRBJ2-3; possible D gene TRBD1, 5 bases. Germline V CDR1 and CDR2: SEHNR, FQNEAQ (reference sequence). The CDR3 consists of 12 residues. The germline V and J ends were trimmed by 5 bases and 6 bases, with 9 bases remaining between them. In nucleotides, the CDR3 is TGTGCCAGCAGCACCTCAGGGGATACGCAGTATTTT. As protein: CASSTSGDTQYF. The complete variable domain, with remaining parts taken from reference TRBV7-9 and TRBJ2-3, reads DTGVSQNPRHKITKRGQNVTFRCDPISEHNRLYWYRQTLGQGPEFLTYFQNEAQLEKSRLLSDRFSAERPKGSFSTLEIQRTEQGDSAMYLCASSTSGDTQYFGPGTRLTVL.

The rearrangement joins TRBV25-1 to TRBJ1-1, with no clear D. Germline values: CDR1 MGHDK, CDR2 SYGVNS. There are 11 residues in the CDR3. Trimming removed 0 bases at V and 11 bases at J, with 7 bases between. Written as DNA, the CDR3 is TGTGCCAGCAGTGAATATAGGTGGGCTTTCTTT. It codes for CASSEYRWAFF.

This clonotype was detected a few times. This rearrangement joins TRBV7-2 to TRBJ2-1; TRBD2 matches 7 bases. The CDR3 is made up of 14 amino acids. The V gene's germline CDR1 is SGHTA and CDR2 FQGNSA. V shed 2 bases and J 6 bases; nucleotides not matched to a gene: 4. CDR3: CASSLREGGNEQFF. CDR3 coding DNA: TGTGCCAGCAGCTTAAGGGAGGGAGGCAATGAGCAGTTCTTC. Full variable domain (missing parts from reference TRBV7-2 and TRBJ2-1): GAGVSQSPSNKVTEKGKDVELRCDPISGHTALYWYRQSLGQGLEFLIYFQGNSAPDKSGLPSDRFSAERTGGSVSTLTIQRTQQEDSAVYLCASSLREGGNEQFFGPGTRLTVL.

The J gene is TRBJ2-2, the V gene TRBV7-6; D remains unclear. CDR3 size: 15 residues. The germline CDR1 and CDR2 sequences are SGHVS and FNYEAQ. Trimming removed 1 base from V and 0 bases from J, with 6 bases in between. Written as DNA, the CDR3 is TGTGCCAGCAGCTTAGTTGAGGCGAACACCGGGGAGCTGTTTTTT. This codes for CASSLVEANTGELFF.

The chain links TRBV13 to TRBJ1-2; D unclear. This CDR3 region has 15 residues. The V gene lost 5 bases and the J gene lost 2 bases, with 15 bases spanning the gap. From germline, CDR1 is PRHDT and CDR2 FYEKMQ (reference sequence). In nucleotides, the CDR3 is TGTGCCAGCAGCCTCGCGGTTGAGGCCAACTATGGCTACACCTTC. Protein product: CASSLAVEANYGYTF.

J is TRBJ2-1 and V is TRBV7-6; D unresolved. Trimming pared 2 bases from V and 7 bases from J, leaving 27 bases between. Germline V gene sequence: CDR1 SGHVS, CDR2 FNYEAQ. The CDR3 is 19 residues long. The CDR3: CASSLPGGGYQAIGNEQFF. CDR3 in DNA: TGTGCCAGCAGCTTACCGGGTGGCGGCTACCAGGCGATCGGAAATGAGCAGTTCTTC.

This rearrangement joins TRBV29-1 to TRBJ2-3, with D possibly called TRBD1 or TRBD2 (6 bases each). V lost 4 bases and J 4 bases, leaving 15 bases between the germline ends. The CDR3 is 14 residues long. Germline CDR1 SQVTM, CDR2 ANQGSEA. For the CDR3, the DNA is TGCAGCGTTGTGAGGGGGGCTGGGGCAGATACGCAGTATTTT. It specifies CSVVRGAGADTQYF.

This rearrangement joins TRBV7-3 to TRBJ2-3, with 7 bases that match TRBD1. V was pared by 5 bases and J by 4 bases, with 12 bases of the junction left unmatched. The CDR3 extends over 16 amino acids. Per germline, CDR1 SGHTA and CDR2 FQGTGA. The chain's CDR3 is CASSPGTALGPDTQYF. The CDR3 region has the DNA TGTGCCAGCAGCCCCGGGACAGCCTTAGGTCCAGATACGCAGTATTTT.

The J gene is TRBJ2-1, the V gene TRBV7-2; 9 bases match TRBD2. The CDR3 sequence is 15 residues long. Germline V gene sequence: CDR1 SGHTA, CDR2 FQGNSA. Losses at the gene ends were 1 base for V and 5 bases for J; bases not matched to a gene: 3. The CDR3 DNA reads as TGTGCCAGCAGCTTAGTGGGACTAGCAGACAATGAGCAGTTCTTC. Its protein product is CASSLVGLADNEQFF.

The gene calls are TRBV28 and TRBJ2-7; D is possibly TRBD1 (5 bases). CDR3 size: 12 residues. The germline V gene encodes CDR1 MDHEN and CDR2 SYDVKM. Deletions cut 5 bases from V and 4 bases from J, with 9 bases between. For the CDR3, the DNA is TGTGCCAGCAGTCGCAACAGGTACGAGCAGTACTTC. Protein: CASSRNRYEQYF.

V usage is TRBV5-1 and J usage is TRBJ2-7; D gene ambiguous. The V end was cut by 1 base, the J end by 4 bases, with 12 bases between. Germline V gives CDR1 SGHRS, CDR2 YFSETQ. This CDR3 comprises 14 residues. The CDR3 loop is CASSLTVGGYEQYF. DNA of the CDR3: TGCGCCAGCAGCTTGACCGTAGGTGGGTACGAGCAGTACTTC.

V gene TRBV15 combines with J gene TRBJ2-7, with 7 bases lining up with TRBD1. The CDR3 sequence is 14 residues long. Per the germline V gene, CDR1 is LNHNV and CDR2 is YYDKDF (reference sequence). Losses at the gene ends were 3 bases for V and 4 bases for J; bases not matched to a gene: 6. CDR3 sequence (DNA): TGTGCCACCAGCAGCCGGGACAGCGGATACGAGCAGTACTTC. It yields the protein CATSSRDSGYEQYF.

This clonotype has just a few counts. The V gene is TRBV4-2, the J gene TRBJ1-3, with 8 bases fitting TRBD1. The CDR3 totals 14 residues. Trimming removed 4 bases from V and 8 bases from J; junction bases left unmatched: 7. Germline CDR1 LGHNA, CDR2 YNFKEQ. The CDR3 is CASSLTGTGHTIYF. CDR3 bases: TGTGCCAGCAGCCTCACTGGGACAGGACACACCATATATTTT.